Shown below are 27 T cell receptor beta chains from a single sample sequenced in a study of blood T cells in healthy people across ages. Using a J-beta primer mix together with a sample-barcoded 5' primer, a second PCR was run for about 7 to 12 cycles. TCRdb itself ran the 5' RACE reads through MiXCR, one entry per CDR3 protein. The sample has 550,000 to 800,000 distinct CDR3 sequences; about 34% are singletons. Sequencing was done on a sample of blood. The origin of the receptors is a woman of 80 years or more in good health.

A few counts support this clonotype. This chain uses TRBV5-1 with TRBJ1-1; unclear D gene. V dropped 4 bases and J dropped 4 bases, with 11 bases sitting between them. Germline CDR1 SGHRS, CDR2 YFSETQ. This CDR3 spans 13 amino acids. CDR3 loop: CASSDTAGTEAFF. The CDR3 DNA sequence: TGCGCCAGCAGCGACACAGCGGGCACTGAAGCTTTCTTT.

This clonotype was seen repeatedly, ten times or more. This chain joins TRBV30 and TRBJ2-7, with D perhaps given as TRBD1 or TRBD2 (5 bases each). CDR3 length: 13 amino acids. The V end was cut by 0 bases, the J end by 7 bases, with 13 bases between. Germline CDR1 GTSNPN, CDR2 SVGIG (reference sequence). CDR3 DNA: TGTGCCTGGAGTGTACGGGGACCCAGAGAGCAGTACTTC. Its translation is CAWSVRGPREQYF.

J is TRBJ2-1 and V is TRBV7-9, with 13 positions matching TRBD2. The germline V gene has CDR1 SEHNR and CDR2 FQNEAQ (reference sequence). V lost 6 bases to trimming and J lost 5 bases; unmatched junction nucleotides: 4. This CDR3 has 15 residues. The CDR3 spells CASRKTSGRNNEQFF. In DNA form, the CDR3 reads TGTGCCAGCAGAAAGACTAGCGGGAGGAACAATGAGCAGTTCTTC.

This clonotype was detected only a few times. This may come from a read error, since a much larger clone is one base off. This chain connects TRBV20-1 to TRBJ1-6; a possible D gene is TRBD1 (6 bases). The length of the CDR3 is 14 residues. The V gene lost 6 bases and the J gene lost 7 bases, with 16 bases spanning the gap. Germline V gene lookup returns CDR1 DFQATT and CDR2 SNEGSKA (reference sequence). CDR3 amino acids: CSASAGTTNSPLHF. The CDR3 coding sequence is TGCAGTGCCTCGGCCGGGACAACCAATTCACCCCTCCACTTT.

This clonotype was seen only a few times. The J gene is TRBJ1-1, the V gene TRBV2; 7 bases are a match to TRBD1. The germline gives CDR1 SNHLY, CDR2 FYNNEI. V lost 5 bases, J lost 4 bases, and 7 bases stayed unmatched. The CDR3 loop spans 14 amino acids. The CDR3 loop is CASSPRGDPTEAFF. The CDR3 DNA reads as TGTGCCAGCAGTCCCAGGGGGGATCCCACTGAAGCTTTCTTT.

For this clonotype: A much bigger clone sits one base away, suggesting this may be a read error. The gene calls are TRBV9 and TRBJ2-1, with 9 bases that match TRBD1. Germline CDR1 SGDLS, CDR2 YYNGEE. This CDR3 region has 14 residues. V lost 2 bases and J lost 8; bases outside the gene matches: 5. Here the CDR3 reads CASSVTGGDDEQFF. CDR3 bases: TGTGCCAGCAGCGTGACAGGGGGAGACGATGAGCAGTTCTTC.

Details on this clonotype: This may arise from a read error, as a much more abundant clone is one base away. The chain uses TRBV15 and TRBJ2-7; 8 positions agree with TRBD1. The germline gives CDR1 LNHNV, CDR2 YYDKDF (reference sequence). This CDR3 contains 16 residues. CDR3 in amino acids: CVTSRDGIDRGYEQYF. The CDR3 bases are TGTGTCACCAGCAGAGATGGAATAGACAGGGGCTACGAGCAGTACTTC.

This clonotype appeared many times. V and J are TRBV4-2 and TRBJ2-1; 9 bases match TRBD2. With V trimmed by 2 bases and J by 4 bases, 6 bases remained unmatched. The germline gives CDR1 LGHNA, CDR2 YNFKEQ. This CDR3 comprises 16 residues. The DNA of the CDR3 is TGTGCCAGCAGCCAAACTAGCGGGCCCCCTTACAATGAGCAGTTCTTC. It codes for CASSQTSGPPYNEQFF.

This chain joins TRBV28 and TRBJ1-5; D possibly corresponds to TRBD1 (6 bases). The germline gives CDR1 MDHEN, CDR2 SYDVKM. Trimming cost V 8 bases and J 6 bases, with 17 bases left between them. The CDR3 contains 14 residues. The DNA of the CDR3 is TGTGCCAGCGTCTGGGGGGGGCAGGGTCAGCCCCAGCATTTT. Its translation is CASVWGGQGQPQHF.

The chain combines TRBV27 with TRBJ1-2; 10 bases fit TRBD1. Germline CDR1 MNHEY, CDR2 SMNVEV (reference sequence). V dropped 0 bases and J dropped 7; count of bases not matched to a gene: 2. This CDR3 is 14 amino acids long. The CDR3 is CASSLSDRGSGYTF. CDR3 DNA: TGTGCCAGCAGTTTATCGGACAGGGGGTCTGGCTACACCTTC.

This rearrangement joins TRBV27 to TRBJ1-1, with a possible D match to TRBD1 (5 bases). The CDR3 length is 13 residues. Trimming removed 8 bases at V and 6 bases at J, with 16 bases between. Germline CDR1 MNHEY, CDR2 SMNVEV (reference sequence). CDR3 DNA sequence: TGTGCCAGCCGCCCTCTTTCGGGGCCTGAAGCTTTCTTT. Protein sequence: CASRPLSGPEAFF.

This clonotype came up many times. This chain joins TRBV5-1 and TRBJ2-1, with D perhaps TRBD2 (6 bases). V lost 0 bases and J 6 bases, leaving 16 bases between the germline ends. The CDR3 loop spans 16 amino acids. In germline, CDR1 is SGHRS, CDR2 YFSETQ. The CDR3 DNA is TGCGCCAGCAGCTTGGTCCTGGGGGGAAAAGGCAATGAGCAGTTCTTC. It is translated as CASSLVLGGKGNEQFF. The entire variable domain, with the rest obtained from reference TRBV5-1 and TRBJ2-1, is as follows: KAGVTQTPRYLIKTRGQQVTLSCSPISGHRSVSWYQQTPGQGLQFLFEYFSETQRNKGNFPGRFSGRQFSNSRSEMNVSTLELGDSALYLCASSLVLGGKGNEQFFGPGTRLTVL.

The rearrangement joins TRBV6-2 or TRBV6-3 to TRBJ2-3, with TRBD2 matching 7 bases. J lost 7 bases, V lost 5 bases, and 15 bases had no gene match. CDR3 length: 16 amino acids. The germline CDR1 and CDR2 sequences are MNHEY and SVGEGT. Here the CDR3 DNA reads TGTGCCAGCAGTACCCCGGGGGGTAGCCGGTTGCATACGCAGTATTTT. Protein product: CASSTPGGSRLHTQYF.

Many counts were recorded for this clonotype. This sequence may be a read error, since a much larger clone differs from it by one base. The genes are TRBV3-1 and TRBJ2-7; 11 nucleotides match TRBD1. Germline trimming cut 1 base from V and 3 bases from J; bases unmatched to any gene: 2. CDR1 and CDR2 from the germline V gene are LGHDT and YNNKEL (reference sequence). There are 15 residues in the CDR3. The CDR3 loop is CASSQVGTGGYEQYF. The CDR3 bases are TGTGCCAGCAGCCAAGTGGGGACAGGGGGCTACGAGCAGTACTTC.

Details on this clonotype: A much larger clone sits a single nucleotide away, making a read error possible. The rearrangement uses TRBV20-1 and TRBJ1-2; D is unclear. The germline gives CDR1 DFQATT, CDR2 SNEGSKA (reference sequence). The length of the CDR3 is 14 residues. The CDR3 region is CSAKVFGANYRYTF. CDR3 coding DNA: TGCAGTGCTAAGGTTTTCGGAGCGAACTATCGCTACACCTTC.

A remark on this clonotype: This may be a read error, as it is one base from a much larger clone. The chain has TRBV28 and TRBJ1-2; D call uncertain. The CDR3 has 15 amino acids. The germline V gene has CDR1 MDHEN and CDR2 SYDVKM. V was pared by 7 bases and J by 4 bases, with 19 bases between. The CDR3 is CASTPNGRGTYGYTF. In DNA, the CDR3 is TGTGCCAGCACTCCAAACGGACGGGGAACCTATGGCTACACCTTC.

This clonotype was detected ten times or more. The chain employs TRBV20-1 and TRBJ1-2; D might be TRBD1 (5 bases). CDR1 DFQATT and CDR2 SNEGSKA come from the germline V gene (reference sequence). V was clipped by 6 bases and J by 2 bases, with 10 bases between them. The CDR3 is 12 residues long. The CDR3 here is CSAGAKNYGYTF. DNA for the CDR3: TGCAGTGCAGGGGCGAAAAACTATGGCTACACCTTC.

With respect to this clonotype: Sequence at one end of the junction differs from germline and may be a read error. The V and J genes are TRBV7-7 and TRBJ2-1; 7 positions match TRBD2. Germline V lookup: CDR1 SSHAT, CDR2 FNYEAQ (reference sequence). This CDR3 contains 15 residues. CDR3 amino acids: CASSSTGEGRNEQFF. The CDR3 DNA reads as TGTGCTAGCAGCTCGACCGGGGAGGGGCGGAATGAGCAGTTCTTC.

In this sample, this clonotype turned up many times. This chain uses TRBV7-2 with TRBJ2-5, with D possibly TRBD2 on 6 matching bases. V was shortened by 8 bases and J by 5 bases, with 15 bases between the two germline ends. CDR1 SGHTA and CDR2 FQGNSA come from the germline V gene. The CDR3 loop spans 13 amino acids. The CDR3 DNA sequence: TGTGCCAGCGTGCGGGCGGGGTCGGAGACCCAGTACTTC. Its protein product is CASVRAGSETQYF.

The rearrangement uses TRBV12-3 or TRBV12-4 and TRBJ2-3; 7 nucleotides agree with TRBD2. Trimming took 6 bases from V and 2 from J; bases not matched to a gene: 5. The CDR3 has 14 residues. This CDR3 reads CASSGSGSTDTQYF. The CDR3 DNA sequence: TGTGCCAGCAGCGGTAGCGGGTCCACAGATACGCAGTATTTT.

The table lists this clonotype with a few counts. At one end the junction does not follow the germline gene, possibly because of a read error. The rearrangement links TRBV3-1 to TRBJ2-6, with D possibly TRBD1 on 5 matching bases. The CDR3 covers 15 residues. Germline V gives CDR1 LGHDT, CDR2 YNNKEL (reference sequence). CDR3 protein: CASSQLGAGANVRTF. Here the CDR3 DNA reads TGTGCCAGCAGCCAACTGGGCGCTGGGGCCAACGTCCGGACTTTC. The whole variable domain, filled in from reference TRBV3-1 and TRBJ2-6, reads DTAVSQTPKYLVTQMGNDKSIKCEQNLGHDTMYWYKQDSKKFLKIMFSYNNKELIINETVPNRFSPKSPDKAHLNLHINSLELGDSAVYFCASSQLGAGANVRTFGAGSRLTVL.

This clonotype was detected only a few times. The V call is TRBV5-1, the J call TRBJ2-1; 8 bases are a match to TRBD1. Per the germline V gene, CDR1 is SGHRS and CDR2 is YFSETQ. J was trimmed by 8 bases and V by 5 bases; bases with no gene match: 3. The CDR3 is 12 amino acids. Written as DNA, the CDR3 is TGCGCCAGCAGGTCGGACAGGGATGAGCAGTTCTTC. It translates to CASRSDRDEQFF.

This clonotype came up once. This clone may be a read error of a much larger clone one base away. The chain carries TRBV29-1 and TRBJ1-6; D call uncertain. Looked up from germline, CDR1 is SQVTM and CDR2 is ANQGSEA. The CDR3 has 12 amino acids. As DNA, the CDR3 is TGCAGCATTGAACTACGGGAATCACCCCTCCACTTT. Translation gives CSIELRESPLHF.

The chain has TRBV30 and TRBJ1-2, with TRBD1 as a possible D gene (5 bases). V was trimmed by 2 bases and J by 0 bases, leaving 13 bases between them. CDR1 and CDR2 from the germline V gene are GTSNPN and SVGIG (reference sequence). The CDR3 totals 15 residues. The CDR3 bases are TGTGCCTGGAGTCCCCACAGGAGGTCTAACTATGGCTACACCTTC. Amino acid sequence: CAWSPHRRSNYGYTF.

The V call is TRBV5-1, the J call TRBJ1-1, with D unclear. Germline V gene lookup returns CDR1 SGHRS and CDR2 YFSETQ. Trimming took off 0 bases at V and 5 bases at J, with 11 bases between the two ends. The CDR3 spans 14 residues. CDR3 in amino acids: CASSLVDRGTEAFF. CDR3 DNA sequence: TGCGCCAGCAGCTTGGTTGACCGCGGAACTGAAGCTTTCTTT.

Here the CDR3 reads CASSLADRGQSPLHF. CDR3 bases: TGCGCCAGCAGCTTGGCGGACAGGGGGCAATCACCCCTCCACTTT. The chain couples TRBV5-1 to TRBJ1-6; 11 bases agree with TRBD1. This CDR3 contains 15 residues. The V and J ends lost 0 bases and 10 bases, in that order; junction bases with no gene match: 3. Germline CDR1 and CDR2: SGHRS and YFSETQ. Supplemented by reference TRBV5-1 and TRBJ1-6, the full variable domain reads KAGVTQTPRYLIKTRGQQVTLSCSPISGHRSVSWYQQTPGQGLQFLFEYFSETQRNKGNFPGRFSGRQFSNSRSEMNVSTLELGDSALYLCASSLADRGQSPLHFGNGTRLTVT.

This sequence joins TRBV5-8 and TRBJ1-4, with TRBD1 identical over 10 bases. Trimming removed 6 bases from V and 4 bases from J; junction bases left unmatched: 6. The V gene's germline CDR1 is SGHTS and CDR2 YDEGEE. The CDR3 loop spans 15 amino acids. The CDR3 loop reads CASTPGDRGNEKLFF. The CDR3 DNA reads TGTGCCAGCACCCCCGGGGACAGGGGTAATGAAAAACTGTTTTTT. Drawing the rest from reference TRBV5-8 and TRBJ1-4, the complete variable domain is EAGVTQSPTHLIKTRGQQATLRCSPISGHTSVYWYQQALGLGLQFLLWYDEGEERNRGNFPPRFSGRQFPNYSSELNVNALELEDSALYLCASTPGDRGNEKLFFGSGTQLSVL.